The T cell receptor beta chain under discussion was sequenced for a study of regulatory T cells in long-lasting Graves disease. Background on the study: Graves' patients, newly diagnosed, had taken antithyroid drugs under 3 months. Study findings and constraints: Lower TCR diversity was seen in persistent Graves' patients than in newly diagnosed ones.

V was clipped by 6 bases and J by 4 bases, with 15 bases between them. The CDR3 is 14 amino acids. Time point described: newly diagnosed GD, antithyroid drugs for less than 3 months. Making the TCR library involved RNA that had been extracted from PBMCs. This clonotype was seen many times. The antigen remains unidentified. Arm-PCR of CDR3 regions and iRepertoire HTBI primers were the basis on which TCR beta libraries were built. One entry per CDR3 protein results from TCRdb running MiXCR on the multiplex PCR reads. This table holds hundreds of thousands of distinct CDR3 sequences, about 14% found once.

This sequence was found in a female donor with Graves disease. This sample comprised peripheral blood mononuclear cells (PBMCs), obtained at new diagnosis, from a patient treated with antithyroid drugs. The chain carries TRBV12-3 or TRBV12-4 and TRBJ1-2, with a tentative D call TRBD1 (5 bases). The chain's CDR3 is CASSPIRGFYGYTF. DNA for the CDR3: TGTGCCAGCAGCCCCATACGGGGGTTCTATGGCTACACCTTC.